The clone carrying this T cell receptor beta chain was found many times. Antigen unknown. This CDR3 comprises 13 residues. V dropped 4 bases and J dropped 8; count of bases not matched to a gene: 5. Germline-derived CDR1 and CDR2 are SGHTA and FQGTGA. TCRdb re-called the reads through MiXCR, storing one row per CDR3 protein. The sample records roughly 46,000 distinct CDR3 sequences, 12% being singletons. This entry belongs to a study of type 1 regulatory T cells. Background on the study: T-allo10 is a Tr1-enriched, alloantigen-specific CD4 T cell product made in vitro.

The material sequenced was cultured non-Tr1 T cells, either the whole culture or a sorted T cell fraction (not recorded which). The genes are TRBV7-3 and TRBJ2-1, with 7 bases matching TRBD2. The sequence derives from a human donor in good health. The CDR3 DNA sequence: TGTGCCAGCAGCTCCGGGACTATCGATGAGCAGTTCTTC. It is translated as CASSSGTIDEQFF. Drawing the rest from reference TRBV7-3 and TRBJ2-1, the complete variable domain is GAGVSQTPSNKVTEKGKYVELRCDPISGHTALYWYRQSLGQGPEFLIYFQGTGAADDSGLPNDRFFAVRPEGSVSTLKIQRTERGDSAVYLCASSSGTIDEQFFGPGTRLTVL.